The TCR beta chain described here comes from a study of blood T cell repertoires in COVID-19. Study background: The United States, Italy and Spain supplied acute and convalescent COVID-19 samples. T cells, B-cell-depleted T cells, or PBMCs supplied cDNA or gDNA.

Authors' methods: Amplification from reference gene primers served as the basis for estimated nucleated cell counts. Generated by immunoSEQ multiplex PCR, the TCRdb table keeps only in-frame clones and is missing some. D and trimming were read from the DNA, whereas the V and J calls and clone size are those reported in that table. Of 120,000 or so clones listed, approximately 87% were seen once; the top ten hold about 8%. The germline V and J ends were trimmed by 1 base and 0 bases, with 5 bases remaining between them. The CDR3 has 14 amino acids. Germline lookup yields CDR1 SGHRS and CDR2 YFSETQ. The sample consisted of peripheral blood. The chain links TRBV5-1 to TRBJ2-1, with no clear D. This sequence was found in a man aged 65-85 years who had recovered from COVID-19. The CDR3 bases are TGCGCCAGCAGCTTGAGGAGCTCCTACAATGAGCAGTTCTTC. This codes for CASSLRSSYNEQFF.